This T cell receptor beta chain was captured by sequencing in a study of blood T cell repertoires in COVID-19. Background on the study: Acute and convalescent COVID-19 samples came from the United States, Italy and Spain. From T cells, B-cell-depleted T cells, or PBMCs came the material, which was cDNA or gDNA.

Authors' data handling: Using reference gene primer amplification, nucleated cell counts were estimated. TCRdb keeps only in-frame clones here, not all; method: immunoSEQ multiplex PCR. V, J and clone size reflect that table, while D and trimming were determined from the DNA. The sample consists of about 120,000 clones, around 87% of them appearing once. J lost 5 bases, V lost 3 bases, and 5 bases had no gene match. Germline assignment: CDR1 SGHRS and CDR2 YFSETQ. The CDR3 is 14 residues long. The V call is TRBV5-1, the J call TRBJ2-5, with 9 bases lining up with TRBD1. The clonotype originates from a woman aged 70 to 79 with acute or convalescent COVID-19. The source material was peripheral blood. CDR3 in amino acids: CASSSGQGGETQYF. The CDR3 nucleotides read TGCGCCAGCAGCTCGGGACAGGGTGGGGAGACCCAGTACTTC.